This TCR beta chain was sequenced in a study of post-analysis software for immune sequencing data (dated by TCRdb to the mid-2010s). Context from the whole study: Disease courses on record covered relapsing-remitting, secondary progressive and progressive-relapsing multiple sclerosis, though some patients had no subtype annotation. The multiple sclerosis patient repertoires were compared with 10 or so previously published healthy control repertoires from donors aged roughly 6 to 25 years. A subset of samples was prepared in parallel using single-end sample barcoding, then pooled and co-amplified after Illumina adapter ligation. General study outcomes and caveats: The control group was slightly older than the multiple sclerosis patient group. Direct clustering with F measure showed strong co-clustering of samples prepared in the same batch, prompting a batch-effect correction. A few TRBV segments, including TRBV5-6, TRBV5-1 and TRBV20-1, were significantly more frequent in patients than controls. Compared with controls, multiple sclerosis patients had significantly lower normalized Chao1 diversity, a finding suggesting substantial peripheral T-cell clonal expansion.

The CDR3 contains 13 residues, cysteine and phenylalanine counted. Only the CDR3 part of the read is kept: 39 bases, read in frame from the first base. For this chain, trimming is 6 bases at the V end and 4 bases at the J end, and the number of junction bases without a gene match is 2. Library creation used PCR. The run used an Illumina HiSeq 2500. To reduce PCR and sequencing biases, unique molecular identifiers were built into the TCR beta cDNA libraries. Per 1 to 10 million input T cells, roughly 500,000 cDNA molecules were obtained, such that each molecule approximated one T cell. Patient libraries were prepared and sequenced with the same protocol used for the earlier healthy control dataset. Within a given batch, samples were prepared together, multiplexed and sequenced on the same HiSeq lane. The source study handled its data this way. Raw barcoded reads were processed with MIGEC, and single-read molecular identifier groups were discarded before consensus assembly and CDR3 extraction. VDJtools was used for post-analysis of the clonotype tables, with diversity normalized by down-sampling every dataset to the smallest sample size. In repertoire overlap clustering, CDR3 amino acid sequences, but not nucleotide sequences, were matched to correct batch-related cross-sample contamination. TCRdb reanalyzed the raw reads on its own, using fastp at Q25 for trimming and MiXCR for clone calling, and kept in-frame beta chains. A single entry per CDR3 protein holds the most common genes and DNA from its merged rows. The V and J calls shown here were made by TCRdb, not taken from the authors' results. In all, the sample holds 750,000 to 950,000 distinct CDR3 sequences, and roughly 50% of those were seen once. Under 6% of the sample goes to the ten largest clones.

Turning to this clonotype: The specificity of this receptor is unknown. Base qualities are not recorded, but no much larger clone differs from it by a single base.

TCR beta repertoires were profiled from peripheral blood of about a dozen young patients with multiple sclerosis to demonstrate the VDJtools post-analysis software. The multiple sclerosis patients were children and adolescents ranging in age from roughly 6 to 15 years. The chain is made from TRBV12-3 or TRBV12-4 and TRBJ2-5, with 10 bases in between that match TRBD1. The clonotype originates from a girl aged 10-17 years with multiple sclerosis. The sequencing input was blood. CDR3 sequence: CASRDRGVETQYF. The sequenced DNA is TGTGCCAGCAGGGACAGGGGGGTAGAGACCCAGTACTTC.